This TCR beta chain was observed in a study of blood T cell repertoires in COVID-19. Here immunoSEQ multiplex PCR was the method, and the copy in TCRdb shows in-frame clones only, minus some. Of approximately 210,000 clones in the sample, around 80% were seen once. Grouping used clinical history reported by participants in a survey and questionnaire. In germline, CDR1 is SGHTA, CDR2 FQGNSA. With 5 bases removed from V and 7 bases from J, the gap between germline ends came to 26 bases. The CDR3 loop spans 17 amino acids. This TCR was sampled from a woman between 50 and 59 years old with acute COVID-19. The chain couples TRBV7-2 to TRBJ1-2, with a weak D call TRBD1 (6 bases). The material sequenced was PBMCs or T cells enriched from blood (not recorded which). This chain's CDR3 is CASSPPGQGQVAGGYTF. As DNA, the CDR3 is TGTGCCAGCAGCCCCCCTGGGCAGGGGCAAGTTGCTGGTGGCTACACCTTC.